This is a list of T cell receptor beta chains from one sample in a study of T cells in Graves' hyperthyroidism and ophthalmopathy. MiXCR was run by TCRdb on the multiplex PCR reads, yielding one entry per CDR3 protein. The sample consists of nearly 600,000 distinct CDR3 sequences, approximately 13% of them appearing once. The specimen sequenced was blood. Receptors were obtained from a woman in her twenties or thirties with Graves' hyperthyroidism that later progressed to Graves' ophthalmopathy. Each CDR3 is given with its conserved first and last residue. A D gene is named only where the DNA matches it firmly. Expanded clones get a size class; other rows say once, few or many, or leave the size out.

D	V	size	J	DNA	CDR3
TRBD2	TRBV2	many	TRBJ2-3	TGTGCCAGCAATCTAGCGGGGGCCACAGATACGCAGTATTTT	CASNLAGATDTQYF
TRBD2	TRBV3-1	many	TRBJ2-3	TGTGCCAGCAGCCAAGGGGGAGGGTTCGACACAGATACGCAGTATTTT	CASSQGGGFDTDTQYF
-	TRBV30	few	TRBJ2-2	TGTGCCTGGAGGGGTAGGGAGTTCACCGGGGAGCTGTTTTTT	CAWRGREFTGELFF
-	TRBV20-1	many	TRBJ1-3	TGCAGTGCTCCCGGGACACCTTCTGGAAACACCATATATTTT	CSAPGTPSGNTIYF
-	TRBV30	many	TRBJ2-5	TGTGCCTGGAGTGATCCCAGGGCGGAGACCCAGTACTTC	CAWSDPRAETQYF
-	TRBV9	many	TRBJ2-1	TGTGCCAGCAGCGGATCGGACGGAGGTCATGAGCAGTTCTTC	CASSGSDGGHEQFF
-	TRBV24-1	-	TRBJ2-1	TGTGCCACCAGTGATTCCCGACCGACAGGCTCCTACAATGAGCAGTTCTTC	CATSDSRPTGSYNEQFF
TRBD1	TRBV18	-	TRBJ1-5	TGTGCCAGCTCACCGGGGGACAGGTCGAGCAATCAGCCCCAGCATTTT	CASSPGDRSSNQPQHF
-	TRBV6-2/TRBV6-3	-	TRBJ1-5	TGTGCCAGCACCCTCTCCGGGGGCAATCAGCCCCAGCATTTT	CASTLSGGNQPQHF
-	TRBV12-3/TRBV12-4	many	TRBJ1-1	TGTGCCAGCAGAGTCGGACACTCAAACACTGAAGCTTTCTTT	CASRVGHSNTEAFF
TRBD2	TRBV7-2	many	TRBJ2-2	TGTGCCAGCAGCCCCGGACTAGCGCTCTACACCGGGGAGCTGTTTTTT	CASSPGLALYTGELFF
-	TRBV5-1	many	TRBJ1-3	TGCGCCAGCAGCTTGGACGACGCAGCAGGAAACACCATATATTTT	CASSLDDAAGNTIYF
TRBD2	TRBV7-6	many	TRBJ2-1	TGTGCCAGCAGTAAAGTAGCGGGAGGTCCCAATGAGCAGTTCTTC	CASSKVAGGPNEQFF
-	TRBV27	many	TRBJ2-7	TGTGCCAGCAGTTTATCGAAGTCCGGGAGCTCCTACGAGCAGTACTTC	CASSLSKSGSSYEQYF
TRBD2	TRBV29-1	many	TRBJ2-1	TGCAGCGTTGGCGGGAGAGCATACAATGAGCAGTTCTTC	CSVGGRAYNEQFF
TRBD2	TRBV15	-	TRBJ2-5	TGTGCCACCAGCAATATAGCGGGAGTGAGGGAGACCCAGTACTTC	CATSNIAGVRETQYF
-	TRBV19	-	TRBJ1-5	TGTGCCAGTAGTATATTGGGGGGGGCAGGTAGCAATCAGCCCCAGCATTTT	CASSILGGAGSNQPQHF
-	TRBV30	many	TRBJ1-3	TGTGCCCACGGACAGAGCTCTGGAAACACCATATATTTT	CAHGQSSGNTIYF
-	TRBV7-2	few	TRBJ2-1	TGTGCCAGCAGCCAGGCAGGGGTACGGTCCAATGAGCAGTTCTTC	CASSQAGVRSNEQFF
TRBD2	TRBV7-9	many	TRBJ2-7	TGTGCCAGCAGCTCCGGGACTAGAGGGTACGAGCAGTACTTC	CASSSGTRGYEQYF
TRBD1	TRBV28	-	TRBJ2-7	TGTGCCAGCAGTTTCCGGGACAGCCTAGCCTACGAGCAGTACTTC	CASSFRDSLAYEQYF
-	TRBV29-1	few	TRBJ2-7	TGCAGCGTTTACAGGGAGGATGCCTACGAGCAGTACTTC	CSVYREDAYEQYF
-	TRBV12-3/TRBV12-4	many	TRBJ2-1	TGTGCCAGCAGTCCTAGCGCAAGCTCCTACAATGAGCAGTTCTTC	CASSPSASSYNEQFF
-	TRBV28	many	TRBJ1-5	TGTGCCAGCAGTTCTCAGGGTTATCAGCCCCAGCATTTT	CASSSQGYQPQHF
TRBD1	TRBV29-1	many	TRBJ1-1	TGCAGCGTTGACCGGGACAGGGGGGCTTTCTTT	CSVDRDRGAFF
TRBD2	TRBV10-2	many	TRBJ2-1	TGCGCCTCCCGGCTGGGACTAGCTCGACATGAGCAGTTCTTC	CASRLGLARHEQFF
TRBD2	TRBV28	many	TRBJ2-1	TGTGCCAGCAGCCCCACCGGGACTAGCGGGAGGAATGAGCAGTTCTTC	CASSPTGTSGRNEQFF
-	TRBV28	many	TRBJ1-1	TGTGCCAGCCTCTATAATCACCAGGGAACAGCTTTCTTT	CASLYNHQGTAFF
TRBD2	TRBV27	-	TRBJ2-7	TGTGCCAGCACCCCCACATCGGCTAGCGGGCCGTACGAGCAGTACTTC	CASTPTSASGPYEQYF
-	TRBV4-2	many	TRBJ1-2	TGTGCCAGCAGCCAAGCGGACAACAGCAACTATGGCTACACCTTC	CASSQADNSNYGYTF
-	TRBV3-1	many	TRBJ1-1	TGTGCCAGCAGCCAACGAGGCAGAACGAACACTGAAGCTTTCTTT	CASSQRGRTNTEAFF
-	TRBV12-3/TRBV12-4	many	TRBJ1-6	TGTGCCAGCAGTTTAAGGGGGGAAAATTCACCCCTCCACTTT	CASSLRGENSPLHF
-	TRBV12-3/TRBV12-4	many	TRBJ1-1	TGTGCCAGCAGTTCGAGTCACCCGAACACTGAAGCTTTCTTT	CASSSSHPNTEAFF
-	TRBV25-1	-	TRBJ2-3	TGTGCCAGCAGTGATACTGGGTTGCCCTCAGATACGCAGTATTTT	CASSDTGLPSDTQYF
-	TRBV6-1	many	TRBJ1-5	TGTGCCAGCAGTGTCCTGGGAGAAAGCAATCAGCCCCAGCATTTT	CASSVLGESNQPQHF
TRBD1	TRBV12-3/TRBV12-4	many	TRBJ2-4	TGTGCCAGCAGTTGGTACAGGGGGCGCGGGCACATTCAGTACTTC	CASSWYRGRGHIQYF
-	TRBV19	-	TRBJ2-5	TGTGCCAGTAGTAGGGGACGGGCACTGAAAGAGACCCAGTACTTC	CASSRGRALKETQYF
TRBD2	TRBV6-1	-	TRBJ2-7	TGTGCCAGCAGCAGAGCGGGAGACTTGTACGAGCAGTACTTC	CASSRAGDLYEQYF
TRBD1	TRBV27	many	TRBJ2-1	TGTGCCAGCAGTCTACCCCGGACAGGGGGCCTAAAAAGCTCCTACAATGAGCAGTTCTTC	CASSLPRTGGLKSSYNEQFF
-	TRBV28	many	TRBJ2-7	TGTGCCAGCAGTTTTAACCCAGGGCAGGGTAAATACGAGCAGTACTTC	CASSFNPGQGKYEQYF
-	TRBV18	many	TRBJ2-3	TGTGCCACTCCGCAGTCTAGGACAGATACGCAGTATTTT	CATPQSRTDTQYF
TRBD2	TRBV28	few	TRBJ2-1	TGTGCCAGCAGTGGAAGCGGGGGGAGGTACAATGAGCAGTTCTTC	CASSGSGGRYNEQFF
TRBD1	TRBV27	few	TRBJ1-4	TGTGCCAGCACCGGGACAGGCGTAGAAAAACTGTTTTTT	CASTGTGVEKLFF
TRBD1	TRBV3-1	-	TRBJ1-2	TGTGCCAGCAGCCTACGGGACAGGGGAGAGGGCTACACCTTC	CASSLRDRGEGYTF
TRBD1	TRBV27	many	TRBJ1-1	TGTGCCAGCAGTTTATCAAGGGGGCCGACTGAAGCTTTCTTT	CASSLSRGPTEAFF
-	TRBV7-2	many	TRBJ2-5	TGTGCCAGCAGCCCCGGGACGGGGGAGACCCAGTACTTC	CASSPGTGETQYF
-	TRBV3-1	many	TRBJ1-5	TGTGCCAGCAGCCAAGACTCGGGACGCCATCAGCCCCAGCATTTT	CASSQDSGRHQPQHF
-	TRBV10-3	many	TRBJ2-6	TGTGCCATCAGACTGGACAACTCTGGGGCCAACGTCCTGACTTTC	CAIRLDNSGANVLTF